This T cell receptor (beta chain) stems from a study of CDR3 diversity in severe acne. TCRdb fed the PCR reads into MiXCR, producing one record per CDR3 protein. The data contain more than 85,000 distinct CDR3 sequences, roughly half of them singletons. Germline V gives CDR1 MNHNS, CDR2 SASEGT. The CDR3 runs to 13 residues. V lost 2 bases and J lost 6; bases outside the gene matches: 4. This clonotype was sampled from a male donor in good health, serving as a control. The sequencing sample was made of blood. The V gene is TRBV6-1, the J gene TRBJ2-7; 7 positions agree with TRBD1. CDR3 nucleotides: TGTGCCAGCAGTGAATACAGGGGTTCCGAGCAGTACTTC. Translated: CASSEYRGSEQYF.